A single sample gave rise to the 29 T cell receptor beta chains below, sequenced in a study of T cell repertoires in cytomegalovirus infection. TCRdb ran MiXCR on the reads and lists one entry per CDR3 protein. The sample has some 440,000 distinct CDR3 sequences, around 32% seen once; the top ten hold about an eighth. What was sequenced was PBMCs. Receptor source: a human donor in good health (CMV status not recorded). Some clones in this sample may be carry-over from other donors' samples.

The chain recombines TRBV6-5 with TRBJ1-1; tentative D call: TRBD1 (5 bases). The CDR3 covers 14 residues. Trimming removed 7 bases from V and 6 bases from J, with 18 bases in between. Germline V CDR1 and CDR2: MNHEY, SVGAGI. DNA for the CDR3: TGTGCCAGCATTCAGATCGGGGGGGGTGCTGAAGCTTTCTTT. As protein: CASIQIGGGAEAFF.

This clonotype has more than one count but fewer than ten. CDR3 DNA: TGTGCCAGCAGTTCCCCCAGACTAGCGGGGGGGCGAAGCAATGAGCAGTTCTTC. It specifies CASSSPRLAGGRSNEQFF. This chain joins TRBV12-3 or TRBV12-4 and TRBJ2-1; 14 bases map to TRBD2. Unmatched junction bases numbered 11, after V lost 4 bases and J lost 6 bases. The CDR3 extends over 18 amino acids.

In its sample, this clonotype was seen many times. The V and J genes are TRBV7-2 and TRBJ1-6, with D uncertain. V shed 7 bases and J shed 4 bases, with 17 bases lying between them. Germline V gene sequence: CDR1 SGHTA, CDR2 FQGNSA. This CDR3 region has 16 residues. CDR3 nucleotides: TGTGCCAGCAACAGTCCTTTTAGCAGTTATAATTCACCCCTCCACTTT. Translation gives CASNSPFSSYNSPLHF.

This clonotype appeared many times. The rearrangement uses TRBV12-3 or TRBV12-4 and TRBJ2-2; the D call may be TRBD1 or TRBD2 (5 bases each). The length of the CDR3 is 15 residues. V was shortened by 6 bases and J by 2 bases, with 13 bases between the two germline ends. The CDR3: CASSRVRGNTGELFF. The CDR3 DNA is TGTGCCAGCAGCAGGGTACGGGGTAACACCGGGGAGCTGTTTTTT.

This clonotype was seen a single time. This likely comes from a read error, as the CDR3 has no conserved phenylalanine or tryptophan at its end. The chain employs TRBV27 and TRBJ1-2; TRBD1 matches at 9 bases. The germline V gene encodes CDR1 MNHEY and CDR2 SMNVEV (reference sequence). This CDR3 comprises 13 residues. V gave up 6 bases and J gave up 8 bases; unmatched junction bases: 7. CDR3 sequence reads: CASRDRTGDGYTL. The CDR3 DNA reads TGTGCCAGCAGGGACAGGACAGGGGACGGCTACACCTTA.

This clonotype came up a few times. This chain links TRBV7-9 with TRBJ1-2; 7 bases line up with TRBD1. Trimming removed 2 bases from V and 4 bases from J; junction bases left unmatched: 4. The V gene's germline CDR1 is SEHNR and CDR2 FQNEAQ (reference sequence). This CDR3 has 14 amino acids. CDR3 sequence reads: CASSLSGQSYGYTF. DNA of the CDR3: TGTGCCAGCAGCTTATCGGGACAGTCCTATGGCTACACCTTC.

This clonotype was counted only a few times. The chain couples TRBV20-1 to TRBJ1-5; D is possibly TRBD1 (5 bases). The CDR3 runs to 15 residues. Germline-derived CDR1 and CDR2 are DFQATT and SNEGSKA (reference sequence). V was pared by 3 bases and J by 0 bases, with 12 bases between. The CDR3 nucleotides read TGCAGTGCTAGTGTGCAGGACAATAGCAATCAGCCCCAGCATTTT. It specifies CSASVQDNSNQPQHF.

This clonotype appeared once. The conserved phenylalanine or tryptophan is not found at the CDR3 terminus, so this likely reflects a read error. V usage is TRBV7-2 and J usage is TRBJ1-2; D call uncertain. V lost 5 bases, J lost 4 bases, and 20 bases lay in between. CDR3 size: 16 residues. The V gene's germline CDR1 is SGHTA and CDR2 FQGNSA. The chain's CDR3 is CASSGNKGPTVYGYTL. The CDR3 DNA is TGTGCCAGCAGCGGCAATAAGGGCCCCACAGTCTATGGCTACACCTTA.

The J gene is TRBJ1-1, the V gene TRBV19, with D perhaps TRBD1 (6 bases). The CDR3 has 15 amino acids. The germline V gene encodes CDR1 LNHDA and CDR2 SQIVND (reference sequence). Trimming took 5 bases from V and 0 from J, leaving 13 bases between them. Written as DNA, the CDR3 is TGTGCCAGTAGTGGGGGCCGAGGGGTGAACACTGAAGCTTTCTTT. Its protein is CASSGGRGVNTEAFF.

This clonotype has at least ten counts. The CDR3 nucleotides are TGTGCCAGCAGAAGAAGGACAGGGGGCGAGTTCTATGGCTACACCTTC. This encodes CASRRRTGGEFYGYTF. The rearrangement links TRBV28 to TRBJ1-2; the match to TRBD1 covers 11 bases. Germline trimming cut 6 bases from V and 4 bases from J; bases unmatched to any gene: 10. The CDR3 length is 16 residues. Germline lookup yields CDR1 MDHEN and CDR2 SYDVKM.

This clonotype has just a few counts. This chain joins TRBV19 and TRBJ1-6; a possible D gene is TRBD1 (5 bases). Germline-derived CDR1 and CDR2 are LNHDA and SQIVND (reference sequence). The V and J ends lost 5 bases and 8 bases respectively, with 10 bases between them. The CDR3 runs to 13 residues. CDR3 sequence reads: CASSGDGDSPLHF. CDR3 DNA sequence: TGTGCCAGTAGTGGGGACGGAGATTCACCCCTCCACTTT.

In this sample, this clonotype turned up many times. The chain links TRBV5-6 to TRBJ2-3; 7 bases match TRBD2. Germline loops: CDR1 SGHDT, CDR2 YYEEEE. V lost 1 base and J lost 2; bases outside the gene matches: 10. CDR3 length: 17 amino acids. CDR3 loop: CASSLNAAGEYTDTQYF. The CDR3 coding sequence is TGTGCCAGCAGCTTGAACGCGGCGGGGGAATACACAGATACGCAGTATTTT.

The rearrangement links TRBV6-6 to TRBJ2-5; D may be TRBD1 (6 bases). The CDR3 is made up of 16 amino acids. Germline values: CDR1 MNHNY, CDR2 SVGAGI (reference sequence). Trimming took off 2 bases at V and 2 bases at J, with 15 bases between the two ends. The CDR3 region is CASSYPPRQAQETQYF. The DNA of the CDR3 is TGTGCCAGCAGTTACCCTCCTCGACAGGCTCAAGAGACCCAGTACTTC.

Remarks on this clonotype: The germline gene is not matched at one end of the junction; a read error may be the cause. The chain joins TRBV5-4 to TRBJ2-3; no clear D. The CDR3 is 14 residues long. Germline CDR1 SGHNT, CDR2 YYREEE (reference sequence). The CDR3 reads CASSLWAVTDTRYF. In DNA, the CDR3 is TGTGCCAGCAGCTTGTGGGCCGTCACAGATACGCGGTATTTT.

This clonotype was picked up a small number of times. The chain employs TRBV11-2 and TRBJ2-7; maybe TRBD1 (5 bases). V lost 3 bases and J lost 3, with 9 bases in between. Germline CDR1 and CDR2: SGHAT and FQNNGV. CDR3 size: 13 residues. In DNA, the CDR3 is TGTGCCAGCAGCTTTAGGGGCTTCTACGAGCAGTACTTC. Protein sequence: CASSFRGFYEQYF.

The rearrangement joins TRBV20-1 to TRBJ2-7; D not resolved. Germline-derived CDR1 and CDR2 are DFQATT and SNEGSKA (reference sequence). The length of the CDR3 is 12 residues. The V end was cut by 3 bases, the J end by 7 bases, with 13 bases between. The CDR3 protein is CSARVKEIEQYF. CDR3 bases: TGCAGTGCTAGGGTTAAGGAGATTGAGCAGTACTTC.

This clonotype was observed at least ten times. V is TRBV7-2 and J is TRBJ2-7, with D tentatively TRBD1 (5 bases). This CDR3 is built from 15 residues. The germline V gene has CDR1 SGHTA and CDR2 FQGNSA. Trimming took off 1 base at V and 5 bases at J, with 15 bases between the two ends. This chain's CDR3 is CASSLVDQGVDEQYF. CDR3 nucleotide sequence: TGTGCCAGCAGCTTAGTTGATCAGGGTGTTGACGAGCAGTACTTC.

This clonotype turned up a few times. The rearrangement uses TRBV11-1 and TRBJ2-7; TRBD2 is a possible D gene (7 bases). Germline V gene data show CDR1 as SGHAT and CDR2 as FQDESV (reference sequence). V was clipped by 6 bases and J by 3 bases, with 27 bases between them. CDR3 length equals 18 residues. CDR3: CASRIRGEGGGPLYEQYF. The CDR3 region has the DNA TGTGCCAGCAGAATCCGAGGCGAGGGGGGGGGCCCCCTCTACGAGCAGTACTTC.

This clonotype was recorded many times. The chain recombines TRBV7-2 with TRBJ2-3; D is undetermined. Germline assignment: CDR1 SGHTA and CDR2 FQGNSA. The CDR3 consists of 14 residues. The V gene lost 2 bases and the J gene lost 0 bases, with 6 bases spanning the gap. The CDR3 reads CASSLRRSTDTQYF. CDR3 DNA: TGTGCCAGCAGCTTACGACGAAGCACAGATACGCAGTATTTT.

This sequence joins TRBV6-1 and TRBJ2-7; D remains ambiguous. Trimming left V 0 bases short and J 3 bases short, with 6 bases between. This CDR3 contains 13 residues. Germline V gene sequence: CDR1 MNHNS, CDR2 SASEGT. The CDR3 sequence: CASSEATVYEQYF. The CDR3, as DNA: TGTGCCAGCAGTGAAGCTACGGTCTACGAGCAGTACTTC.

In its sample, this clonotype was seen a few times. The chain is built from TRBV2 and TRBJ2-1; TRBD1 aligns across 10 bases. This CDR3 is built from 14 residues. CDR1 is SNHLY, CDR2 FYNNEI, per germline. With V trimmed by 5 bases and J by 5 bases, 3 bases remained unmatched. CDR3: CASSRDRGHNEQFF. The CDR3 region has the DNA TGTGCCAGCAGTAGGGACAGGGGACACAATGAGCAGTTCTTC.

This clonotype was observed a handful of times. The chain couples TRBV7-6 to TRBJ1-3, with TRBD1 matching 9 bases. V lost 1 base to trimming and J lost 8 bases; unmatched junction nucleotides: 6. Germline CDR1 is SGHVS and CDR2 is FNYEAQ. The CDR3 spans 15 residues. The CDR3 protein is CASSLGGTGLDTIYF. In DNA, the CDR3 is TGTGCCAGCAGCTTAGGCGGGACAGGGCTTGACACCATATATTTT.

This clonotype was counted a few times. The chain has TRBV20-1 and TRBJ2-7; either TRBD1 or TRBD2 may fit D (5 bases each). V lost 1 base to trimming and J lost 6 bases, with 10 bases between them. The CDR3 runs 12 residues. Germline CDR1 and CDR2: DFQATT and SNEGSKA (reference sequence). The CDR3 region is CSARALGGEQYF. The CDR3 DNA is TGCAGTGCTAGAGCCCTTGGGGGCGAGCAGTACTTC.

This clonotype was seen ten or more times. The V call is TRBV7-6, the J call TRBJ2-1; 10 bases map to TRBD2. Germline V gene lookup returns CDR1 SGHVS and CDR2 FNYEAQ. The V gene end was trimmed by 5 bases and the J gene end by 3 bases; junction bases not matched to a gene: 4. There are 15 residues in the CDR3. The DNA of the CDR3 is TGTGCCAGCAGCCACGCTAGCGGGGGCTACAATGAGCAGTTCTTC. Translation: CASSHASGGYNEQFF.

The sample holds many counts of this clonotype. This chain joins TRBV7-2 and TRBJ1-1, with D possibly matching TRBD1 (5 bases). The CDR3 loop spans 13 amino acids. The V gene lost 6 bases and the J gene lost 5 bases, with 13 bases spanning the gap. In germline, CDR1 is SGHTA, CDR2 FQGNSA. This CDR3 reads CASRQSGQTEAFF. The DNA of the CDR3 is TGTGCCAGCAGACAATCGGGGCAAACTGAAGCTTTCTTT.

This clonotype was seen at least ten times. J is TRBJ2-7 and V is TRBV7-2; D gene uncertain. The CDR3 totals 11 residues. Trimming left V 5 bases short and J 3 bases short, with 5 bases between. Germline CDR1 is SGHTA and CDR2 is FQGNSA. The DNA for the CDR3 is TGTGCCAGCAGCGAGATCTACGAGCAGTACTTC. This encodes CASSEIYEQYF.

V gene TRBV11-2 combines with J gene TRBJ2-3, with 7 positions matching TRBD1. Germline V gene lookup returns CDR1 SGHAT and CDR2 FQNNGV. The trim removed 5 bases at V and 2 bases at J, leaving 4 bases unmatched. The CDR3 is made up of 14 amino acids. CDR3 in DNA: TGTGCCAGCAGCCCCACAGGGGTCACAGATACGCAGTATTTT. Its protein is CASSPTGVTDTQYF.

V is TRBV18 and J is TRBJ2-3; no reliable D call. V dropped 0 bases and J dropped 1 base, with 8 bases sitting between them. The germline V gene encodes CDR1 KGHSH and CDR2 LQKENI. There are 15 residues in the CDR3. CDR3 amino acids: CASSPPDPRTDTQYF. CDR3 nucleotide sequence: TGTGCCAGCTCACCACCAGACCCGCGCACAGATACGCAGTATTTT.

The chain carries TRBV19 and TRBJ2-7; 12 nucleotides align to TRBD1. This CDR3 contains 15 residues. V lost 4 bases to trimming and J lost 7 bases; unmatched junction nucleotides: 8. Germline assignment: CDR1 LNHDA and CDR2 SQIVND (reference sequence). This chain's CDR3 is CASSNPGQGAREQYF. The CDR3, as DNA: TGTGCCAGTAGTAATCCGGGACAGGGGGCGCGGGAGCAGTACTTC.